The sequence of this T cell receptor beta chain was determined in a study of shared clonotypes between healthy human individuals. Remarks on this clone: What it binds is unknown.

Trimming shortened V by 0 bases and J by 6 bases, and 8 bases separated the two germline ends. Germline V gene sequence: CDR1 GTSNPN, CDR2 SVGIG (reference sequence). The CDR3 contains 12 residues. Whole-study findings and limits: What limited the represented genetic and exposure-history diversity was the small number of donors. Among donors, the sharing of clonotypes was expected to be influenced by sequencing depth.

The authors split each subset's genomic DNA evenly across several immunoSEQ plates. The authors ran unsorted PBMC replicate PCRs on approximately 300 ng DNA, 25,000 to 35,000 T cell genomes. TCRdb's copy holds only in-frame clones and misses some; the assay was immunoSEQ multiplex PCR. This sample has around 500,000 clones, with around 80% found just once. This receptor was obtained from a woman between 35 and 50 years old in good health. Some clones in this sample may be carry-over from other donors' samples. This sequence joins TRBV30 and TRBJ1-2; possible D gene TRBD1, 5 bases. The specimen was PBMCs. CDR3 in amino acids: CAWSVGHHGYTF. The CDR3 DNA sequence: TGTGCCTGGAGTGTAGGACACCATGGCTACACCTTC.